This TCR beta chain was sequenced in a study of identical twins' blood T cells. Overall study context: Some 50 million reads covered roughly six alpha-chain and roughly six beta-chain libraries.

The germline V gene encodes CDR1 SGHRS and CDR2 YFSETQ. Trimming shortened V by 2 bases and J by 3 bases, and 7 bases separated the two germline ends. The CDR3 length is 13 residues. TCRdb re-called the 5' RACE reads through MiXCR, storing one row per CDR3 protein. The sample lists hundreds of thousands of distinct CDR3 sequences; roughly 27% were seen once. The chain links TRBV5-1 to TRBJ2-3, with unresolved D. Specimen: PBMCs. This sequence was found in a woman between 18 and 50 years old in good health. The CDR3 coding sequence is TGCGCCAGCAGCTTAACCCAAACAGATACGCAGTATTTT. Protein: CASSLTQTDTQYF.